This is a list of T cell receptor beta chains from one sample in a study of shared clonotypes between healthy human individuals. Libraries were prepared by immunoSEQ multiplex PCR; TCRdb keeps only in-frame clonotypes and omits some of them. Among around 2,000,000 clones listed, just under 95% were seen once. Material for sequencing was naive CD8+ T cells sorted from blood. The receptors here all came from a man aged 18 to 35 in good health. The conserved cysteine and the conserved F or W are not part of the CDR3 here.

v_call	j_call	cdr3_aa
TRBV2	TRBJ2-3	ASSEATSGGTDTQY
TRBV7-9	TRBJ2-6	ASSLEVGANVLT
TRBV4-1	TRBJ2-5	ASSQVTVIGGDQETQY
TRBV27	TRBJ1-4	ASSLREGANEKLF
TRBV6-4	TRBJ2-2	ASSLWENTGELF
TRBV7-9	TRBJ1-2	ASSAPENYGYT
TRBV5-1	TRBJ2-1	ASRGEKGLADNEQF
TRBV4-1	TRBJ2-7	ASSQAPGDRAEQY
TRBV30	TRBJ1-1	AWSRESTEAF
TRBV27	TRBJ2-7	ASSLYGTSEDHEQY
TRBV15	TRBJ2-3	ATSRDLLLVAGESDTQY
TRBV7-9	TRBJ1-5	ASSLGDRNQPQH
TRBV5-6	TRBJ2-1	ASSLASGIYEQF
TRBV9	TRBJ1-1	ASSWTGVDTEAF
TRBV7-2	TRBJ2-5	ASSQPAGRETQY
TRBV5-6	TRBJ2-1	ASNLGIYEQF
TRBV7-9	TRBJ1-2	ASSLRDRNVFKT
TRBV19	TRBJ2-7	ASSIDPPGQFSSEQY
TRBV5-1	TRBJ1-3	ASSLQPGAGNTIY
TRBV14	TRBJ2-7	ASSQRSEESYEQY
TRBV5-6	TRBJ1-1	ASSLYQTGGNTEAF
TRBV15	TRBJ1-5	ATSSAGANQPQH
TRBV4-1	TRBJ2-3	ASSRDRGGTDTQY
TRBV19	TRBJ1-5	ASLQGYNQPQH